The present TCR beta chain was sequenced within a study of cytomegalovirus exposure and HLA in healthy donors. Study-wide findings and caveats: The majority of CMV-associated TCR beta chains were reported as apparently HLA-restricted in a later analysis. Later work showed greater clonal expansion in HLA-associated TCR beta chains than in equally common others.

The ends were cut back, 2 bases at V and 2 bases at J, with 10 bases in the middle. Germline CDR1 reads MNHNS; CDR2 reads SASEGT. This CDR3 has 15 amino acids. This PCR relied on a set of 60 Vbeta primers and 13 Jbeta primers. TCRdb keeps only in-frame clones here, not all; method: immunoSEQ multiplex PCR. The table lists 150,000 to 200,000 clones. A remark on this clone: What it recognizes is unknown.

The chain recombines TRBV6-1 with TRBJ2-1; TRBD1 might be the D (6 bases). The sample was PBMCs. The clonotype was recovered from a young man in good health and CMV-seronegative. CDR3 amino acids: CASSEQAGAYNEQFF. CDR3 bases: TGTGCCAGCAGTGAACAGGCAGGGGCCTACAATGAGCAGTTCTTC.